These 20 T cell receptor gamma chains were sequenced from one sample in a study of fetal and pediatric gammadelta thymocytes. The thymus tissue was fetal, from elective terminations at about 14 to 22 weeks estimated gestational age. TCRdb reanalysed the reads with CATT. Among hundreds of gamma-chain clones listed, roughly 4.8% were seen once. Sequenced sample: Vgamma9Vdelta2 gamma-delta T cells from the thymus. The sample's subset: sorted CD3+gammadeltaTCR+Vgamma9+Vdelta2+ thymocytes. The receptor source for this set is a human fetus.

This clone qualifies as large. The chain joins TRGV9 to TRGJP. The CDR3 sequence is 16 residues long. V lost 3 bases and J lost 8; bases outside the gene matches: 7. CDR1 is GITISATS, CDR2 ISYDGTV, per germline (reference sequence). CDR3 coding DNA: TGTGCCTTGTGGGAGAGAGTAAAGTTGGGCAAAAAAATCAAGGTATTT. Protein product: CALWERVKLGKKIKVF.

In its sample, this clone ranks as medium-sized. This likely came from a read error, as a far larger clone is one base away. The V and J genes are TRGV10 and TRGJP1. TRGV10 is an open reading frame whose function is uncertain. The CDR3 contains 14 residues. After removal of 8 bases from V and 4 bases from J, the junction contained 8 bases not matched to a gene. The CDR3 sequence: CAAWDYNTGWFKIF. The CDR3 DNA is TGTGCTGCGTGGGATTATAACACTGGTTGGTTCAAGATATTT.

Comment on this clone: For this DNA, TCRdb reports the protein of a much larger clone, which diverges at residue 4, most likely from a read error; the protein presented here is translated directly from the DNA. The chain employs TRGV5 and TRGJP1. The J gene comes from matching the DNA to germline here; TCRdb lacks it. Looked up from germline, CDR1 is VINAFY and CDR2 is YDVSNSKD. The trim removed 8 bases at V and 0 bases at J, leaving 0 bases unmatched. This CDR3 region has 12 residues. In DNA form, the CDR3 reads TGTGCCACCTATACCACTGGTTGGTTCAAGATATTT. This codes for CATYTTGWFKIF.

Remarks on this clone: This DNA's translation differs at residue 4 from TCRdb's protein, which comes from a much larger clone; a read error is likely, and the protein shown is translated from the DNA. V gene TRGV10 combines with J gene TRGJP1. TRGV10 is placed among ORFs of uncertain function. The CDR3 runs 13 residues. The trim removed 11 bases at V and 0 bases at J, leaving 4 bases unmatched. The CDR3 here is CAARDTTGWFKIF. The CDR3 DNA sequence: TGTGCTGCGCGGGATACCACTGGTTGGTTCAAGATATTT.

This clone was observed a handful of times. V is TRGV9 and J is TRGJ1 or TRGJ2. Matching the DNA to germline supplied the J gene, which TCRdb does not give. The V and J ends lost 1 base and 7 bases, in that order; junction bases with no gene match: 1. This CDR3 contains 11 residues. CDR1 is GITISATS, CDR2 ISYDGTV, per germline (reference sequence). Here the CDR3 reads CALWEVYKKLF. The CDR3 nucleotides read TGTGCCTTGTGGGAGGTATATAAGAAACTCTTT.

This clone has just a few counts. This DNA's translation differs at residue 3 from TCRdb's protein, which comes from a much larger clone; a read error is likely, and the protein shown is translated from the DNA. The chain is built from TRGV9 and TRGJP. The J gene comes from matching the DNA to germline here; TCRdb lacks it. The germline V gene has CDR1 GITISATS and CDR2 ISYDGTV (reference sequence). The CDR3 runs to 16 residues. The CDR3 DNA is TGTGCCGTGTGGGAGGTGCAAGAGTTGGGCAAAAAAATCAAGGTATTT. This encodes CAVWEVQELGKKIKVF.

By proportion, this clone is medium-sized. Just one base apart from a much larger clone, this may be a read error. The chain is built from TRGV10 and TRGJP1. TRGV10 is placed among ORFs of uncertain function. V dropped 11 bases and J dropped 0; count of bases not matched to a gene: 1. This CDR3 spans 12 amino acids. CDR3 sequence: CAADTTGWFKIF. In nucleotides, the CDR3 is TGTGCTGCGGATACCACTGGTTGGTTCAAGATATTT.

Judged by abundance, this clone is large. The chain carries TRGV2 and TRGJP1. Germline V gives CDR1 EGSNGY, CDR2 YDSYNSKV. With V trimmed by 1 base and J by 0 bases, 2 bases remained unmatched. There are 15 residues in the CDR3. For the CDR3, the DNA is TGTGCCACCTGGGACGGTCATACCACTGGTTGGTTCAAGATATTT. Amino acid sequence: CATWDGHTTGWFKIF.

This clone was seen more than once but under ten times. The amino acid sequence in TCRdb belongs to a much larger clone and departs from this DNA's translation at residue 5, likely a sequencing read error; the sequence shown is translated from the DNA. This chain joins TRGV9 and TRGJP1. This CDR3 has 12 residues. V trimming: 4 bases; J trimming: 7 bases; junction bases outside the gene matches: 3. Germline V lookup: CDR1 GITISATS, CDR2 ISYDGTV (reference sequence). The CDR3 sequence is CALWDVGWFKIF. DNA for the CDR3: TGTGCCTTGTGGGATGTTGGTTGGTTCAAGATATTT.

Points on this clone: A single base separates this from a much larger clone, so it may be a read error. Other DNA sequences from this sample encode an identical CDR3 as well. The rearrangement joins TRGV9 to TRGJP. This CDR3 spans 17 amino acids. Per the germline V gene, CDR1 is GITISATS and CDR2 is ISYDGTV (reference sequence). V shed 1 base, J shed 2 bases, and the junction held 2 bases outside the gene matches. In DNA form, the CDR3 reads TGTGCCTTGTGGGAGGTACGGCAAGAGTTGGGCAAAAAAATCAAGGTATTT. It translates to CALWEVRQELGKKIKVF.

Sample share makes this clone large. The same CDR3 is also encoded by other DNA sequences in this sample. This chain links TRGV9 with TRGJP1. The CDR3 has 13 amino acids. V lost 2 bases, J lost 4 bases, and 1 base stayed unmatched. Per germline, CDR1 GITISATS and CDR2 ISYDGTV (reference sequence). The CDR3 loop reads CALWEGTGWFKIF. CDR3 nucleotides: TGTGCCTTGTGGGAGGGCACTGGTTGGTTCAAGATATTT.

As concerns this clone: TCRdb's listed protein matches a much larger clone and diverges from this DNA's translation at residue 5, likely through a read error; the protein shown comes from the DNA. The V and J genes are TRGV9 and TRGJ1 or TRGJ2. CDR1 is GITISATS and CDR2 is ISYDGTV in the germline V gene (reference sequence). The CDR3 consists of 11 residues. The V segment lost 5 bases and the J segment 4 bases; nucleotides outside the gene matches: 2. CDR3 sequence: CALWGYYKKLF. In DNA, the CDR3 is TGTGCCTTGTGGGGGTATTATAAGAAACTCTTT.

This clone was seen only a few times. The protein in TCRdb stems from a much larger clone and differs at residue 3 from this DNA's translation, likely a read error; here the protein is translated from the DNA. V usage is TRGV10 and J usage is TRGJP1. TRGV10 falls under the ORF class, with uncertain function. V shed 13 bases, J shed 0 bases, and the junction held 3 bases outside the gene matches. CDR3 size: 12 residues. In nucleotides, the CDR3 is TGTGCTGTGCATACCACTGGTTGGTTCAAGATATTT. Translating gives CAVHTTGWFKIF.

This clone is deemed large. The chain uses TRGV10 and TRGJP1. TRGV10 is flagged as an ORF with uncertain function. The CDR3 loop spans 11 amino acids. J gave up 7 bases and V 8 bases, and 2 bases lay outside the gene matches. CDR3 sequence reads: CAAWDGWFKIF. In DNA form, the CDR3 reads TGTGCTGCGTGGGATGGTTGGTTCAAGATATTT.

By sample fraction, this clone is hyperexpanded. Other nucleotide sequences from this sample produce the same CDR3. The chain uses TRGV10 and TRGJP1. TRGV10 is labeled an ORF, and its function is uncertain. The CDR3 is made up of 13 amino acids. Trimming took 8 bases from V and 0 from J; bases not matched to a gene: 1. CDR3 sequence: CAAWDTTGWFKIF. In nucleotides, the CDR3 is TGTGCTGCGTGGGATACCACTGGTTGGTTCAAGATATTT.

In its sample, this clone was seen a few times. A read error likely explains why the TCRdb protein, taken from a much larger clone, differs from this DNA's translation at residues 5 and 10; the protein shown is translated from the DNA. The chain combines TRGV9 with TRGJP. Germline CDR1 GITISATS, CDR2 ISYDGTV (reference sequence). This CDR3 spans 16 amino acids. The CDR3 is CALWVVQELVKKIKVF. The CDR3 coding sequence is TGTGCCTTGTGGGTGGTGCAAGAGTTGGTCAAAAAAATCAAGGTATTT.

This clone was recorded a few times. With a much larger clone just one base away, this may be a read error. The rearrangement links TRGV9 to TRGJ1 or TRGJ2. The germline gives CDR1 GITISATS, CDR2 ISYDGTV (reference sequence). This CDR3 is 12 amino acids long. J gave up 3 bases and V 4 bases, and 3 bases lay outside the gene matches. DNA for the CDR3: TGTGCCTTGTGGGACCCTTATTATAAGAAACTCTTT. Encoded protein: CALWDPYYKKLF.

This clone was observed a handful of times. TCRdb shows a much larger clone's protein in place of this DNA's translation, and the two differ at residue 5, likely through a read error; the protein shown is translated from the DNA. The genes are TRGV9 and TRGJP. In the absence of a J gene in TCRdb, the DNA was matched to germline to assign it here. Germline V gene sequence: CDR1 GITISATS, CDR2 ISYDGTV (reference sequence). J was trimmed by 4 bases and V by 4 bases; bases with no gene match: 1. The length of the CDR3 is 15 residues. Here the CDR3 reads CALWDQELGKKIKVF. The CDR3 nucleotides are TGTGCCTTGTGGGATCAAGAGTTGGGCAAAAAAATCAAGGTATTT.

Sample share makes this clone large. This chain links TRGV10 with TRGJP1. TRGV10 is an open reading frame, and its role is uncertain. The ends lost 13 bases at V and 1 base at J; junction bases unmatched: 1. The CDR3 sequence is 11 residues long. The CDR3 coding sequence is TGTGCTGGTACCACTGGTTGGTTCAAGATATTT. Protein sequence: CAGTTGWFKIF.

Regarding this clone: This DNA translates differently at residue 5 from the TCRdb protein, which is that of a much larger clone; a read error is likely, and the protein shown is the DNA's own translation. The chain recombines TRGV10 with TRGJ1 or TRGJ2. TRGV10 is filed as an ORF, its function uncertain. The CDR3 is made up of 11 amino acids. J lost 4 bases, V lost 8 bases, and 3 bases had no gene match. CDR3 in amino acids: CAAWEYYKKLF. CDR3 nucleotide sequence: TGTGCTGCGTGGGAGTATTATAAGAAACTCTTT.